This TCR beta chain is drawn from a study of blood T cell repertoires in COVID-19. Original processing notes: Nucleated cell counts were estimated from reference gene primer amplification. Assay used: immunoSEQ multiplex PCR; TCRdb lists only in-frame clones, some missing. The D gene and trimming were derived from the DNA, and the V and J assignments and clone size from that table. The table has 150,000 or so clones, about four fifths seen once. The CDR3 is made up of 16 amino acids. V lost 8 bases, J lost 7 bases, and 21 bases lay in between. Germline V gene lookup returns CDR1 MDHEN and CDR2 SYDVKM.

The V call is TRBV28, the J call TRBJ1-6; a weak D match, TRBD1 (5 bases). The TCR sequence derives from a woman aged 60 to 75 with acute or convalescent COVID-19. Sample: peripheral blood. The DNA for the CDR3 is TGTGCCAGCGTTCGGGCAGGGCCATTTGGGAATTCACCCCTCCACTTT. Translating it yields CASVRAGPFGNSPLHF.